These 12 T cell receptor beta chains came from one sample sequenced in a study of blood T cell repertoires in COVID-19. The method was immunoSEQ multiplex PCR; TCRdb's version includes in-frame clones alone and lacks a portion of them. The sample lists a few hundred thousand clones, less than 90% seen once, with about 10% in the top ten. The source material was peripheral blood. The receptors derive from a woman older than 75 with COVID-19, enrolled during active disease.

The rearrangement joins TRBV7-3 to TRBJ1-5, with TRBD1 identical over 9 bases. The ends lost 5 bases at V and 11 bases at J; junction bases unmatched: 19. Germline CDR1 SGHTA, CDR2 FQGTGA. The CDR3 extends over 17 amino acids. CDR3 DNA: TGTGCCAGCAGCCTCCGACCGCCGGGACAGGGAGAAGGGGCCCAGCATTTT. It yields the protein CASSLRPPGQGEGAQHF. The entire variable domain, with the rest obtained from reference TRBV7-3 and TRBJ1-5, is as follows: GAGVSQTPSNKVTEKGKYVELRCDPISGHTALYWYRQSLGQGPEFLIYFQGTGAADDSGLPNDRFFAVRPEGSVSTLKIQRTERGDSAVYLCASSLRPPGQGEGAQHFGDGTRLSIL.

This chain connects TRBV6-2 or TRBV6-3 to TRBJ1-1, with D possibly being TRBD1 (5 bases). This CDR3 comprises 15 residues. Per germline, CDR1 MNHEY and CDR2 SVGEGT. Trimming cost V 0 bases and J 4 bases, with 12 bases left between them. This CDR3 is CASSYSIRGGTEAFF. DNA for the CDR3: TGTGCCAGCAGTTACTCAATTCGGGGGGGCACTGAAGCTTTCTTT.

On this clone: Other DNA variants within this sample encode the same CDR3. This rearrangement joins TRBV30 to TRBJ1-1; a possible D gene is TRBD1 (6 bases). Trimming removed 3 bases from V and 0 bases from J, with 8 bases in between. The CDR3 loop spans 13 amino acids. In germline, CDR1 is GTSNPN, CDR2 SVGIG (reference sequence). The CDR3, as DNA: TGTGCCTGGAGACAGGGTATGAACACTGAAGCTTTCTTT. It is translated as CAWRQGMNTEAFF.

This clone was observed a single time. The CDR3, as DNA: TGTGCCAGTAGTATTCTACCTGGTGTCGGGGAGACCCAGTACTTC. Translating it yields CASSILPGVGETQYF. V gene TRBV19 combines with J gene TRBJ2-5; no firm D call. Germline CDR1 is LNHDA and CDR2 is SQIVND (reference sequence). The CDR3 is 15 amino acids. The V end was cut by 3 bases, the J end by 5 bases, with 16 bases between.

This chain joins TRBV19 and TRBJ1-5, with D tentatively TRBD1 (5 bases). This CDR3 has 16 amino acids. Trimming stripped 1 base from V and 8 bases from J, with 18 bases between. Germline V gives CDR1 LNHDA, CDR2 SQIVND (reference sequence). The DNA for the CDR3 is TGTGCCAGTAGTATAGGCTACCCGGGGGACGGAGAGCCCCAGCATTTT. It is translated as CASSIGYPGDGEPQHF.

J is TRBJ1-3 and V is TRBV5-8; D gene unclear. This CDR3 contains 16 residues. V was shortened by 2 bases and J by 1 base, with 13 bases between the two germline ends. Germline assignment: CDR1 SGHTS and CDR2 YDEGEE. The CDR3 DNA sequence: TGTGCCAGCAGCTTTCTAGTGACGGCGTCTGGAAACACCATATATTTT. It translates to CASSFLVTASGNTIYF.

This CDR3 reads CASSQDPGTWETQYF. As DNA, the CDR3 is TGCGCCAGCAGCCAAGACCCCGGGACTTGGGAGACCCAGTACTTC. The V call is TRBV4-3, the J call TRBJ2-5; D might be TRBD2 (6 bases). With 0 bases removed from V and 5 bases from J, the gap between germline ends came to 13 bases. The CDR3 spans 15 residues. CDR1 and CDR2 (germline): LGHNA, YSLEER.

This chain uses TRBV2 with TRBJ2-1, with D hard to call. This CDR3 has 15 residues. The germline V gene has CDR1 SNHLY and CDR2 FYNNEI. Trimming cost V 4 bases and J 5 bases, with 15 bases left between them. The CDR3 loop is CASSVDLPRDNEQFF. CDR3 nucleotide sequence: TGTGCCAGCAGTGTTGACTTACCGAGAGACAATGAGCAGTTCTTC. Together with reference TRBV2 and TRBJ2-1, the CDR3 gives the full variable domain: EPEVTQTPSHQVTQMGQEVILRCVPISNHLYFYWYRQILGQKVEFLVSFYNNEISEKSEIFDDQFSVERPDGSNFTLKIRSTKLEDSAMYFCASSVDLPRDNEQFFGPGTRLTVL.

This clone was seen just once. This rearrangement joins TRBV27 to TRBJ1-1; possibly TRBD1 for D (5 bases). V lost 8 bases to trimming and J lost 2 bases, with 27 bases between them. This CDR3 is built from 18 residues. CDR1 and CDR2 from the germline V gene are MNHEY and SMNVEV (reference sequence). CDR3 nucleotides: TGTGCCAGCGACGGCCAGGCTCAAGCTTCGACAGAAAACACTGAAGCTTTCTTT. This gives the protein CASDGQAQASTENTEAFF.

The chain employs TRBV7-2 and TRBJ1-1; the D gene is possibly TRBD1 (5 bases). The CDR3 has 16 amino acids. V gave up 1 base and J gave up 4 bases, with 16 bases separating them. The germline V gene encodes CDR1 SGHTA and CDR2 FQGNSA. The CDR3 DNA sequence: TGTGCCAGCAGCTTAGTTGGGGCCCAGGTGGGCACTGAAGCTTTCTTT. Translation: CASSLVGAQVGTEAFF.

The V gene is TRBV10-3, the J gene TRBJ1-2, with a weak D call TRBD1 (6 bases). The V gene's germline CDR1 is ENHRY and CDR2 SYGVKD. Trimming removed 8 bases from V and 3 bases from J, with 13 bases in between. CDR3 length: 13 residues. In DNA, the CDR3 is TGTGCCATCGCGTCAGGGGCGGACTATGGCTACACCTTC. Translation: CAIASGADYGYTF.

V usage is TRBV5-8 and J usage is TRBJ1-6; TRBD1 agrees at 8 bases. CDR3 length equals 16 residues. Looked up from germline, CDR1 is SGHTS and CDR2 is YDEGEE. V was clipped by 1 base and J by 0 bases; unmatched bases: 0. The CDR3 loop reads CASSLTGGSYNSPLHF. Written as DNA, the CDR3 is TGTGCCAGCAGCTTGACAGGGGGCTCCTATAATTCACCCCTCCACTTT.